These T cell receptor beta chains were read from a single sample in a study of OX40 agonist ivuxolimab in advanced cancers. Using immunoSEQ multiplex PCR, the repertoire was profiled, and TCRdb retains in-frame clones only, with some absent. The sample has around 60,000 clones; 79% are singletons. Sequenced here: CD4+ or CD8+ T cells sorted from blood, sampled in a trial of the OX40 agonist ivuxolimab. All receptors come from an adult with an advanced solid tumor such as melanoma, head and neck, liver or kidney cancer. CDR3s include the opening cysteine and the closing phenylalanine or tryptophan. The D gene is left open where the match is weak. A row's size may be missing; if present it is once, few, many or a size class.

>TRBJ2-2|-|TRBV5-5|-
CASSLGTRGRTGELFF
TGTGCCAGCAGCTTGGGGACGCGAGGACGGACCGGGGAGCTGTTTTTT
>TRBJ1-5|-|TRBV27|-
CASSLFVGNQPQHF
TGTGCCAGCAGTTTATTCGTCGGTAATCAGCCCCAGCATTTT
>TRBJ2-7|TRBD1|TRBV5-1|-
CASSWTGNGYEQYF
TGCGCCAGCAGCTGGACAGGGAACGGCTACGAGCAGTACTTC
>TRBJ2-7|-|TRBV14|-
CASSEAPGTFYEQYF
TGTGCCAGCAGCGAAGCTCCCGGGACATTCTACGAGCAGTACTTC
>TRBJ2-1|TRBD1|TRBV6-6|-
CASTQRTGANNEQFF
TGTGCCAGCACCCAACGAACAGGGGCTAACAATGAGCAGTTCTTC
>TRBJ2-7|-|TRBV27|-
CASSWSQSAFEQYF
TGTGCCAGCAGTTGGTCCCAGTCTGCATTCGAGCAGTACTTC
>TRBJ2-1|-|TRBV21-1|-
CASTGGFEQFF
TGTGCCAGCACTGGGGGGTTTGAGCAGTTCTTC
>TRBJ2-1|-|TRBV11-3|-
CASSFRGMEYNEQFF
TGTGCCAGCAGCTTTCGAGGGATGGAATACAATGAGCAGTTCTTC
>TRBJ1-3|-|TRBV11-2|-
CASSFRGEGNTIYF
TGTGCCAGCAGCTTCCGGGGGGAGGGAAACACCATATATTTT
>TRBJ2-2|-|TRBV16|-
CASSQFSILGTGELFF
TGTGCCAGCAGCCAATTCTCAATCTTAGGGACCGGGGAGCTGTTTTTT
>TRBJ2-1|TRBD2|TRBV4-3|-
CASSHGTSENEQFF
TGCGCCAGCAGCCATGGGACTAGCGAGAATGAGCAGTTCTTC
>TRBJ2-7|TRBD1|TRBV10-3|-
CAIAGTGDGEQYF
TGTGCCATCGCGGGGACAGGGGATGGAGAGCAGTACTTC
>TRBJ1-1|-|TRBV7-9|once
CASSYVVGNTEAFF
TGTGCCAGCAGCTATGTTGTTGGGAACACTGAAGCTTTCTTT
>TRBJ1-6|-|TRBV4-3|-
CASSQGLYSYNSPLHF
TGCGCCAGCAGCCAAGGCCTTTACTCCTATAATTCACCCCTCCACTTT
>TRBJ1-2|-|TRBV7-9|-
CASSPQGVAYGYTF
TGTGCCAGCAGCCCACAAGGTGTCGCTTATGGCTACACCTTC
>TRBJ2-3|-|TRBV7-9|-
CASSLEFGGATDTQYF
TGTGCCAGCAGCTTAGAGTTTGGGGGGGCGACAGATACGCAGTATTTT
>TRBJ2-7|-|TRBV6-5|-
CASSYSISYEQYF
TGTGCCAGCAGTTACTCGATCAGCTACGAGCAGTACTTC
>TRBJ2-5|-|TRBV6-5|-
CASGTILGETQYF
TGTGCCAGCGGGACGATTCTAGGGGAGACCCAGTACTTC
>TRBJ2-2|TRBD1|TRBV5-1|-
CASSLGQGNGLRELFF
TGCGCCAGCAGCCTCGGACAGGGGAATGGGTTAAGGGAGCTGTTTTTT
>TRBJ2-3|-|TRBV27|-
CASSPYPRGTQYF
TGTGCCAGCAGCCCATACCCGCGAGGGACGCAGTATTTT
>TRBJ2-2|-|TRBV7-2|-
CASSLGAGNTGELFF
TGTGCCAGCAGCTTAGGAGCGGGTAACACCGGGGAGCTGTTTTTT
>TRBJ2-5|TRBD2|TRBV27|-
CASSRGSWETQYF
TGTGCCAGCAGCCGCGGGAGTTGGGAGACCCAGTACTTC
>TRBJ2-1|-|TRBV19|-
CASSPLGTPGDEQFF
TGTGCCAGTAGTCCTCTAGGGACGCCGGGCGATGAGCAGTTCTTC
>TRBJ1-1|-|TRBV6-1|-
CASSDVGGTEAFF
TGTGCCAGCAGTGATGTTGGGGGCACTGAAGCTTTCTTT
>TRBJ2-5|-|TRBV6-5|-
CASSYSKQQETQYF
TGTGCCAGCAGTTACTCGAAACAGCAAGAGACCCAGTACTTC
>TRBJ2-5|-|TRBV7-9|once
CASSRGLPQETQYF
TGTGCCAGCAGCCGAGGACTACCCCAAGAGACCCAGTACTTC
>TRBJ2-3|-|TRBV11-2|-
CASSLDLAGATDTQYF
TGTGCCAGCAGCTTAGATCTGGCGGGGGCTACAGATACGCAGTATTTT
>TRBJ2-4|-|TRBV7-2|-
CASSSPWVMNIQYF
TGTGCCAGCAGCAGCCCATGGGTTATGAACATTCAGTACTTC
>TRBJ1-2|-|TRBV19|-
CASTPDWGNYGYTF
TGTGCCAGTACGCCGGACTGGGGGAACTATGGCTACACCTTC
>TRBJ2-2|TRBD1|TRBV7-3|-
CASSVNRGEELFF
TGTGCCAGCAGCGTCAACAGGGGTGAGGAGCTGTTTTTT
>TRBJ1-5|-|TRBV6-1|-
CASMTDSNQPQHF
TGTGCCAGCATGACAGATAGCAATCAGCCCCAGCATTTT
>TRBJ2-1|-|TRBV9|-
CASSPREQFF
TGTGCCAGCAGCCCCCGGGAGCAGTTCTTC
>TRBJ2-7|-|TRBV9|-
CASSVGTTYEQYF
TGTGCCAGCAGCGTGGGGACAACCTACGAGCAGTACTTC
>TRBJ2-3|TRBD2|TRBV5-4|few
CASSFLAGTDTQYF
TGTGCCAGCAGCTTCCTAGCGGGCACAGATACGCAGTATTTT
>TRBJ2-1|-|TRBV4-1|-
CASSQDHSGPGDLDEQFF
TGCGCCAGCAGCCAAGATCATAGCGGTCCGGGGGATTTGGATGAGCAGTTCTTC
>TRBJ2-1|TRBD2|TRBV27|-
CASSFGLAGRYNEQFF
TGTGCCAGCAGTTTCGGGCTAGCGGGACGTTACAATGAGCAGTTCTTC
>TRBJ2-5|-|TRBV6-1|-
CASTPPHETQYF
TGTGCCAGCACCCCCCCACATGAGACCCAGTACTTC
>TRBJ2-1|TRBD2|TRBV12-5|-
CASGSTFTSGSSTYNEQFF
TGTGCTAGTGGTTCGACCTTCACTAGCGGGAGCTCTACCTACAATGAGCAGTTCTTC
>TRBJ1-1|TRBD1|TRBV4-3|medium-sized
CASSQDGTGRNTEAFF
TGCGCCAGCAGCCAAGATGGGACAGGAAGGAACACTGAAGCTTTCTTT
>TRBJ2-5|TRBD2|TRBV4-2|once
CASSQTGGGETQYF
TGTGCCAGCAGCCAAACGGGCGGGGGAGAGACCCAGTACTTC
>TRBJ2-1|-|TRBV7-2|-
CASSFDRDSYNEQFF
TGTGCCAGCAGCTTCGACCGGGACTCGTACAATGAGCAGTTCTTC
>TRBJ2-7|-|TRBV18|-
CASSPANGEQYF
TGTGCCAGCTCACCAGCTAACGGCGAGCAGTACTTC
>TRBJ2-1|TRBD2|TRBV4-1|-
CASSRRRGEQENEQFF
TGCGCCAGCAGCCGCCGGCGGGGGGAGCAAGAAAATGAGCAGTTCTTC
>TRBJ2-7|-|TRBV7-2|-
CASSLALYEQYF
TGTGCCAGCAGCTTAGCGCTCTACGAGCAGTACTTC
>TRBJ1-6|TRBD1|TRBV27|-
CASSLTGIGNSPLHF
TGTGCCAGCAGTCTGACAGGGATCGGGAATTCACCCCTCCACTTT